Sequencing of this T cell receptor (beta chain) was carried out in a study of shared clonotypes between healthy human individuals. Overall study: Each donor's CD4 naive and CD4 memory cells filled three plates apiece, CD8 naive two, and CD8 memory one.

Germline CDR1 and CDR2: SGHAT and FQNNGV. The CDR3 spans 14 residues. V gave up 5 bases and J gave up 2 bases; unmatched junction bases: 4. TCRdb's copy holds only in-frame clones and misses some; the assay was immunoSEQ multiplex PCR. The sample lists about 380,000 clones; about 96% were seen once. Among the donors, all were Caucasian adults who lived in Nashville, Tennessee. The TCR was taken from a man aged 25 to 40 in good health. Material: memory CD8+ T cells sorted from blood. Described subset: CD45RO+ cells pooled with CCR7-negative TemRA cells. The chain couples TRBV11-2 to TRBJ2-7; the match to TRBD2 covers 9 bases. The CDR3 sequence is CASSRGLATYEQYF. CDR3 sequence (DNA): TGTGCCAGCAGCCGGGGACTAGCTACCTACGAGCAGTACTTC.